This entry is about one T cell receptor beta chain. The target antigen is unknown. The study gave focal radiation plus ipilimumab CTLA-4 blockade to patients with chemo-refractory metastatic non-small-cell lung cancer. This sample stems from a study of radiotherapy plus CTLA-4 blockade in lung cancer. Study context: Objective responses were documented in about 18% of patients, with disease control in 31%.

Produced via immunoSEQ multiplex PCR; TCRdb's table is partial and in-frame only. The sample has approximately 65,000 clones; roughly 80% are singletons. Study-wide results and caveats: Early clonal dynamics of blood T cells, together with interferon-beta, were reported as the best response predictor.

CDR1 and CDR2 from the germline V gene are LGHNT and FRNRAP. This CDR3 contains 13 residues. V gave up 6 bases and J gave up 4 bases, with 12 bases separating them. This TCR was sampled from a human donor with non-small cell lung cancer who had a complete response to radiotherapy plus ipilimumab. This rearrangement joins TRBV12-5 to TRBJ1-1, with a tentative D call TRBD1 (6 bases). The sample was peripheral blood, taken from a patient treated with radiotherapy plus ipilimumab. The CDR3: CASGPDRSTEAFF. CDR3 coding DNA: TGTGCTAGTGGACCAGACAGGAGCACTGAAGCTTTCTTT.